A single T cell receptor (beta chain) is shown here with its context. In the PCR, 60 Vbeta and 13 Jbeta primers were used. The protocol was immunoSEQ multiplex PCR, while the TCRdb copy is restricted to in-frame clones and leaves out a portion. The sample lists around 110,000 clones, 65% to 80% occurring once. Nominal health characterized the donors when sampled, though unrecorded immune exposures were likely. The CDR3 contains 13 residues. The germline V gene has CDR1 GTSNPN and CDR2 SVGIG (reference sequence). Deletions cut 2 bases from V and 4 bases from J, with 9 bases between. The source of the sample is a study of cytomegalovirus exposure and HLA in healthy donors.

The source of this sequence is a man between 60 and 75 years old in good health and CMV-seronegative. Sequenced: PBMCs. The chain couples TRBV30 to TRBJ1-3; D remains ambiguous. The CDR3 DNA is TGTGCCTGGAGTAGCCAATTCGGAAACACCATATATTTT. This translates into CAWSSQFGNTIYF.